The clone carrying this T cell receptor (beta chain) was found once. Its antigen is still unknown. The sample originates from a study of T cell responses to AZD1222 COVID-19 vaccine. Study conclusions and caveats: After the peak T cell response, and only then, were repertoires sampled.

Sequencing was performed with immunoSEQ multiplex PCR; in TCRdb, only in-frame clones are kept and a portion is missing. Of some 83,000 clones listed, more than 70% are singletons. J gave up 2 bases and V 4 bases, and 6 bases lay outside the gene matches. The germline V gene encodes CDR1 SGHDN and CDR2 FVKESK. The CDR3 spans 16 residues. The source was peripheral blood, collected on day 0 of AZD1222 vaccination. V is TRBV14 and J is TRBJ2-2, with 8 bases lining up with TRBD2. This receptor was taken from an adult in good health. CDR3 DNA: TGTGCCAGCAGCCGTCCGGGACTAGAAAACACCGGGGAGCTGTTTTTT. Encoded protein: CASSRPGLENTGELFF.